These 26 T cell receptor beta chains were sequenced from one sample in a study of shared clonotypes between healthy human individuals. The data were produced by immunoSEQ multiplex PCR, yet TCRdb's version contains in-frame clones alone and is incomplete. The data contain about 800,000 clones, 95% to 97% of them seen just once; the ten biggest clones take up about 0.22%. It was CD45RO-negative cells, positively selected for CCR7, that made up naive CD8 cells, with terminally differentiated effector memory CD45RA+ cells excluded. Input material: naive CD8+ T cells sorted from blood. The receptors were sampled from a young man in good health.

The chain uses TRBV11-2 and TRBJ1-3; 7 nucleotides line up with TRBD1. CDR1 and CDR2 (germline): SGHAT, FQNNGV. V lost 1 base to trimming and J lost 0 bases; unmatched junction nucleotides: 3. There are 16 residues in the CDR3. CDR3 nucleotide sequence: TGTGCCAGCAGCTTAGCTGGGACAGTCTCTGGAAACACCATATATTTT. Its translation is CASSLAGTVSGNTIYF. Full variable domain (missing parts from reference TRBV11-2 and TRBJ1-3): EAGVAQSPRYKIIEKRQSVAFWCNPISGHATLYWYQQILGQGPKLLIQFQNNGVVDDSQLPKDRFSAERLKGVDSTLKIQPAKLEDSAVYLCASSLAGTVSGNTIYFGEGSWLTVV.

This clone was counted a few times. This chain joins TRBV28 and TRBJ1-5; maybe TRBD1 (5 bases). Germline V gene data show CDR1 as MDHEN and CDR2 as SYDVKM. The CDR3 is 14 amino acids. The V and J ends lost 6 bases and 3 bases respectively, with 12 bases between them. In DNA, the CDR3 is TGTGCCAGCAGAGTAGGGGCTTCCAATCAGCCCCAGCATTTT. It encodes CASRVGASNQPQHF. Based on the CDR3 plus reference TRBV28 and TRBJ1-5, the full variable domain is DVKVTQSSRYLVKRTGEKVFLECVQDMDHENMFWYRQDPGLGLRLIYFSYDVKMKEKGDIPEGYSVSREKKERFSLILESASTNQTSMYLCASRVGASNQPQHFGDGTRLSIL.

J is TRBJ1-4 and V is TRBV2; the D is unclear. Germline loops: CDR1 SNHLY, CDR2 FYNNEI. This CDR3 spans 17 amino acids. V was cut by 2 bases and J by 5 bases, with 18 bases left in between. The DNA of the CDR3 is TGTGCCAGCAGTGAACAGAGGCGGTTTCCAGACAATGAAAAACTGTTTTTT. Encoded protein: CASSEQRRFPDNEKLFF.

The V gene is TRBV10-1, the J gene TRBJ2-1; TRBD1 aligns across 8 bases. The CDR3 spans 14 residues. The germline CDR1 and CDR2 sequences are WNHNN and SYGVQD (reference sequence). The V gene end was trimmed by 3 bases and the J gene end by 6 bases; junction bases not matched to a gene: 4. In DNA, the CDR3 is TGCGCCAGCAGTGATTCGGACAGGGTCAATGAGCAGTTCTTC. It translates to CASSDSDRVNEQFF.

The chain has TRBV5-1 and TRBJ2-2, with D unclear. Trimming removed 0 bases from V and 2 bases from J, with 8 bases in between. Germline assignment: CDR1 SGHRS and CDR2 YFSETQ. This CDR3 has 15 amino acids. The CDR3 DNA reads TGCGCCAGCAGCTTGGGCAATCCTAACACCGGGGAGCTGTTTTTT. As protein: CASSLGNPNTGELFF.

This chain uses TRBV19 with TRBJ1-4, with D unclear. The CDR3 totals 15 residues. V lost 3 bases and J lost 6, with 14 bases in between. In germline, CDR1 is LNHDA, CDR2 SQIVND (reference sequence). The CDR3 DNA follows: TGTGCCAGTAGTATGGTGGAGAAACTGCATGAAAAACTGTTTTTT. Its translation is CASSMVEKLHEKLFF.

The table lists this clone with a count of one. The chain combines TRBV12-5 with TRBJ1-2; 7 bases agree with TRBD1. This CDR3 contains 12 residues. V lost 6 bases to trimming and J lost 4 bases; unmatched junction nucleotides: 2. CDR1 LGHNT and CDR2 FRNRAP come from the germline V gene. DNA of the CDR3: TGTGCTAGTGGACAGGGGCGCTATGGCTACACCTTC. This codes for CASGQGRYGYTF.

V gene TRBV29-1 combines with J gene TRBJ2-7; D possibly corresponds to TRBD1 (6 bases). The length of the CDR3 is 12 residues. V was trimmed by 7 bases and J by 5 bases, leaving 15 bases between them. The germline V gene has CDR1 SQVTM and CDR2 ANQGSEA. The CDR3 sequence: CSATHDRHEQYF. DNA of the CDR3: TGCAGCGCAACACACGACAGGCACGAGCAGTACTTC.

In nucleotides, the CDR3 is TGTGCCAGTAGTATAGGACATCGGAGCCCCGGGGGAAACACTGAAGCTTTCTTT. Translation gives CASSIGHRSPGGNTEAFF. The chain carries TRBV19 and TRBJ1-1; tentatively, D is TRBD1 (5 bases). The CDR3 totals 18 residues. Trimming cost V 1 base and J 2 bases, with 20 bases left between them. CDR1 is LNHDA and CDR2 is SQIVND in the germline V gene (reference sequence).

This chain uses TRBV15 with TRBJ1-2; the D is unclear. CDR1 and CDR2 (germline): LNHNV, YYDKDF (reference sequence). The CDR3 is made up of 16 amino acids. V was cut by 3 bases and J by 3 bases, with 17 bases left in between. The CDR3 bases are TGTGCCACCAGCAGTACCATTATAGCGGTAGACTATGGCTACACCTTC. Translating it yields CATSSTIIAVDYGYTF.

The J gene is TRBJ2-3, the V gene TRBV7-3; perhaps TRBD2 as D (5 bases). CDR3 length equals 19 residues. The V gene lost 2 bases and the J gene lost 2 bases, with 23 bases spanning the gap. Germline values: CDR1 SGHTA, CDR2 FQGTGA. The CDR3 DNA follows: TGTGCCAGCAGCTTAGTGGCTAGCCCGACTGGGGATAACACAGATACGCAGTATTTT. Translating it yields CASSLVASPTGDNTDTQYF.

The chain couples TRBV18 to TRBJ2-7; D remains unclear. Trimming left V 5 bases short and J 6 bases short, with 14 bases between. The CDR3 spans 13 residues. In germline, CDR1 is KGHSH, CDR2 LQKENI. The CDR3 sequence is CASSISTTGEQYF. CDR3 bases: TGTGCCAGCTCAATTAGTACCACTGGCGAGCAGTACTTC.

The V gene is TRBV7-2, the J gene TRBJ2-7, with TRBD2 identical over 7 bases. The CDR3 loop spans 13 amino acids. Trimming removed 7 bases from V and 3 bases from J; junction bases left unmatched: 6. The germline CDR1 and CDR2 sequences are SGHTA and FQGNSA. The CDR3 nucleotides are TGTGCCAGCATGGGCGGGAGCATCTACGAGCAGTACTTC. As protein: CASMGGSIYEQYF.

V gene TRBV5-1 combines with J gene TRBJ2-7; TRBD1 agrees at 8 bases. CDR1 is SGHRS, CDR2 YFSETQ, per germline. The CDR3 length is 15 residues. J was trimmed by 0 bases and V by 1 base; bases with no gene match: 3. The CDR3 DNA reads as TGCGCCAGCAGCTTGCGACAGGGGCACTCCTACGAGCAGTACTTC. Protein: CASSLRQGHSYEQYF.

This clone was recorded once. V gene TRBV25-1 combines with J gene TRBJ2-1; D assignment may be TRBD1 or TRBD2 (5 bases each). Germline CDR1 reads MGHDK; CDR2 reads SYGVNS. The CDR3 sequence is 13 residues long. Trimming shortened V by 4 bases and J by 12 bases, and 16 bases separated the two germline ends. CDR3 in DNA: TGTGCCAGCAGTGTCGGCAGGGCTAGCAGGCAGTTCTTC. It translates to CASSVGRASRQFF.

V usage is TRBV7-9 and J usage is TRBJ1-1, with 9 bases lining up with TRBD1. V lost 5 bases to trimming and J lost 4 bases; unmatched junction nucleotides: 8. The CDR3 is 15 residues long. Germline CDR1 is SEHNR and CDR2 is FQNEAQ (reference sequence). The CDR3 reads CASSAKTGGLTEAFF. CDR3 bases: TGTGCCAGCAGCGCAAAAACAGGGGGCCTCACTGAAGCTTTCTTT.

This chain links TRBV5-1 with TRBJ2-6; no reliable D call. The CDR3 is made up of 15 amino acids. The V end lost 2 bases, the J end lost 4 bases, and 10 bases lay between the germline ends. Germline V gives CDR1 SGHRS, CDR2 YFSETQ. The CDR3 region is CASSLMDSGANVLTF. For the CDR3, the DNA is TGCGCCAGCAGCTTAATGGATTCCGGGGCCAACGTCCTGACTTTC.

This chain joins TRBV18 and TRBJ2-7; D unresolved. The CDR3 covers 13 residues. The V gene's germline CDR1 is KGHSH and CDR2 LQKENI. V lost 7 bases, J lost 0 bases, and 10 bases lay in between. This CDR3 is CASYGENSYEQYF. CDR3 coding DNA: TGTGCCAGCTATGGGGAAAACTCCTACGAGCAGTACTTC.

The rearrangement uses TRBV11-2 and TRBJ2-3; no clear D gene. Germline loops: CDR1 SGHAT, CDR2 FQNNGV. The length of the CDR3 is 11 residues. V was cut by 6 bases and J by 0 bases, with 1 base left in between. The CDR3 DNA follows: TGTGCCAGCAGGAGCACAGATACGCAGTATTTT. It translates to CASRSTDTQYF.

The chain has TRBV27 and TRBJ1-2; tentative D call: TRBD1 (6 bases). Per germline, CDR1 MNHEY and CDR2 SMNVEV (reference sequence). CDR3 size: 13 residues. Trimming left V 7 bases short and J 7 bases short, with 16 bases between. CDR3 amino acids: CASTPHREGGYTF. CDR3 sequence (DNA): TGTGCCAGCACCCCCCACAGGGAGGGTGGCTACACCTTC.

The V call is TRBV11-3, the J call TRBJ2-3; the D is unclear. CDR1 SGHNT and CDR2 YENEEA come from the germline V gene. The germline V and J ends were trimmed by 3 bases and 1 base, with 5 bases remaining between them. The CDR3 has 13 residues. The CDR3 region is CASSFEGTDTQYF. The CDR3 DNA follows: TGTGCCAGCAGCTTTGAAGGCACAGATACGCAGTATTTT.

In its sample, this clone was seen once. V and J are TRBV4-3 and TRBJ2-1, with D tentatively TRBD2 (6 bases). V shed 3 bases and J shed 7 bases, with 16 bases lying between them. The CDR3 is 15 residues long. Germline CDR1 LGHNA, CDR2 YSLEER. CDR3 in DNA: TGCGCCAGCAGCCAGGAGGCGGGACTTCCAAATGAGCAGTTCTTC. It is translated as CASSQEAGLPNEQFF.

In regard to this clone: At the DNA level, this CDR3 is encoded by other sequences in the same sample as well. The CDR3 DNA is TGTGCCAGCAGTTTTCTAGGGAGCTACAATGAGCAGTTCTTC. It encodes CASSFLGSYNEQFF. The chain couples TRBV28 to TRBJ2-1, with D possibly matching TRBD2 (5 bases). Germline values: CDR1 MDHEN, CDR2 SYDVKM. Trimming removed 3 bases from V and 3 bases from J, with 9 bases in between. The CDR3 sequence is 14 residues long.

The J gene is TRBJ1-2, the V gene TRBV4-1; D is undetermined. The V end was cut by 1 base, the J end by 0 bases, with 9 bases between. From germline, CDR1 is MGHRA and CDR2 YSYEKL. The CDR3 spans 15 residues. CDR3 DNA sequence: TGCGCCAGCAGCCAAGGAGCCCCTTCTAACTATGGCTACACCTTC. It is translated as CASSQGAPSNYGYTF.

V and J are TRBV27 and TRBJ1-3, with a weak D call TRBD1 (5 bases). The V end was cut by 5 bases, the J end by 3 bases, with 8 bases between. CDR1 and CDR2 (germline): MNHEY, SMNVEV (reference sequence). The CDR3 is 13 residues long. Written as DNA, the CDR3 is TGTGCCAGCAGTCAGGGAAATGGAAACACCATATATTTT. Amino acids: CASSQGNGNTIYF.

The chain combines TRBV19 with TRBJ1-3; D gene uncertain. Trimming cost V 7 bases and J 3 bases, with 13 bases left between them. This CDR3 contains 14 residues. Germline V gene lookup returns CDR1 LNHDA and CDR2 SQIVND (reference sequence). The CDR3 DNA is TGTGCCAGTAATGATCCGGATTTTGGAAACACCATATATTTT. As protein: CASNDPDFGNTIYF.